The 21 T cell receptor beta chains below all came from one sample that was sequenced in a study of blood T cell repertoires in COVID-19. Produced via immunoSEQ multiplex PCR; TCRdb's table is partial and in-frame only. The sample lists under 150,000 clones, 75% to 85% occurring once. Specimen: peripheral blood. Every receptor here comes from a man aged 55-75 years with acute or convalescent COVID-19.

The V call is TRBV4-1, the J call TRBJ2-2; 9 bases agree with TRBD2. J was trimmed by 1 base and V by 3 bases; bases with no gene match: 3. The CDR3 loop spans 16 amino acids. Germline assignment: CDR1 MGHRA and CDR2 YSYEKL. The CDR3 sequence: CASSHGLAQNTGELFF. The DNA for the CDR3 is TGCGCCAGCAGCCACGGACTAGCGCAGAACACCGGGGAGCTGTTTTTT.

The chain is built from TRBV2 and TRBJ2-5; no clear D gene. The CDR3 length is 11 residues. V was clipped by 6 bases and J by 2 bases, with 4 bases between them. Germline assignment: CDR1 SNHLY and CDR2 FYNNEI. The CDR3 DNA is TGTGCCAGCAGCGGTCAAGAGACCCAGTACTTC. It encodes CASSGQETQYF.

The DNA of the CDR3 is TGTGCCAGCTCACCATCTAGTCCGCGCGAGCAGTACTTC. It yields the protein CASSPSSPREQYF. The rearrangement joins TRBV18 to TRBJ2-7; D is undetermined. Trimming removed 2 bases at V and 6 bases at J, with 11 bases between. CDR1 KGHSH and CDR2 LQKENI come from the germline V gene. This CDR3 region has 13 residues.

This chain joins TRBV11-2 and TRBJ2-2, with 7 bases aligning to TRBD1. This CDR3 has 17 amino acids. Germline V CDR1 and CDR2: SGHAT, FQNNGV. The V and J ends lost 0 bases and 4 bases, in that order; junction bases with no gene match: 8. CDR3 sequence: CASSLDVGGAITGELFF. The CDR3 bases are TGTGCCAGCAGCTTAGATGTAGGGGGCGCGATCACCGGGGAGCTGTTTTTT.

The CDR3 DNA is TGTGCCAGTAGTGTTGGACAGTTAAACACCGGGGAGCTGTTTTTT. It specifies CASSVGQLNTGELFF. V usage is TRBV19 and J usage is TRBJ2-2; a weak D match, TRBD1 (6 bases). CDR1 and CDR2 from the germline V gene are LNHDA and SQIVND (reference sequence). Trimming left V 5 bases short and J 2 bases short, with 12 bases between. The CDR3 consists of 15 residues.

The CDR3 here is CASSLTEDNEQFF. The CDR3, as DNA: TGTGCCAGCAGCTTAACGGAGGACAATGAGCAGTTCTTC. The chain recombines TRBV11-3 with TRBJ2-1; weak D call: TRBD2 (5 bases). With 2 bases removed from V and 5 bases from J, the gap between germline ends came to 7 bases. The CDR3 has 13 amino acids. Per germline, CDR1 SGHNT and CDR2 YENEEA.

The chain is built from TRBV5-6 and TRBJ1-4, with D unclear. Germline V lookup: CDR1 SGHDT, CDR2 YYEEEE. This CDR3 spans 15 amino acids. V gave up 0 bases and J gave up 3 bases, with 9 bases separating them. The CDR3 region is CASSLGAGANEKLFF. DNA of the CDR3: TGTGCCAGCAGCTTGGGAGCCGGGGCTAATGAAAAACTGTTTTTT.

CDR3 in amino acids: CASSKSGWWETQYF. CDR3 coding DNA: TGTGCCAGCAGCAAATCAGGGTGGTGGGAGACCCAGTACTTC. The gene calls are TRBV21-1 and TRBJ2-5; the table calls TRBD1, which could not be checked here. TRBV21-1 is an annotated pseudogene. This CDR3 has 14 residues.

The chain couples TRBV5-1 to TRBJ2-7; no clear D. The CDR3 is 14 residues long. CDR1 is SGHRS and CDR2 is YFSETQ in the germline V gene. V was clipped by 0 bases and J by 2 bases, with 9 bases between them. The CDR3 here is CASSLAGSPYEQYF. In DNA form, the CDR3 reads TGCGCCAGCAGCTTGGCGGGTAGTCCCTACGAGCAGTACTTC.

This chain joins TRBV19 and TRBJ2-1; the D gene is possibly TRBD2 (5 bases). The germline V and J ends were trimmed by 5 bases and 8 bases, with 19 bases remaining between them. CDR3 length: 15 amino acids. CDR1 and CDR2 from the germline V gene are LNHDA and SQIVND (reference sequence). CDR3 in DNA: TGTGCCAGTAGTCCCTTATTCGCGGCGAGGGATGAGCAGTTCTTC. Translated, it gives CASSPLFAARDEQFF.

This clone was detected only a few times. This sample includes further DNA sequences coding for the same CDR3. The CDR3 spells CASSLQGARETQYF. The CDR3, as DNA: TGCGCCAGCAGCTTACAGGGGGCGAGGGAGACCCAGTACTTC. This sequence joins TRBV5-1 and TRBJ2-5, with 9 bases aligning to TRBD1. V lost 2 bases to trimming and J lost 5 bases; unmatched junction nucleotides: 4. The CDR3 runs to 14 residues. From germline, CDR1 is SGHRS and CDR2 YFSETQ.

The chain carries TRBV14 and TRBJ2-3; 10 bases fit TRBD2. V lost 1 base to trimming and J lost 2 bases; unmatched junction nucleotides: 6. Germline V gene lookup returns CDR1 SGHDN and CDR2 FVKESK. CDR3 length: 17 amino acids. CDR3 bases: TGTGCCAGCAGCCAAGTAGCGGGAGGTATCCTCACAGATACGCAGTATTTT. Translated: CASSQVAGGILTDTQYF.

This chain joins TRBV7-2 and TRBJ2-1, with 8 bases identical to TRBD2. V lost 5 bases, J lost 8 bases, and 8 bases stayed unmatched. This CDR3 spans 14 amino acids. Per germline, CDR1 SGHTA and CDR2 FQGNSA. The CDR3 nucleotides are TGTGCCAGCAGCCCACGGGGGGGACTCGATGAGCAGTTCTTC. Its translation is CASSPRGGLDEQFF.

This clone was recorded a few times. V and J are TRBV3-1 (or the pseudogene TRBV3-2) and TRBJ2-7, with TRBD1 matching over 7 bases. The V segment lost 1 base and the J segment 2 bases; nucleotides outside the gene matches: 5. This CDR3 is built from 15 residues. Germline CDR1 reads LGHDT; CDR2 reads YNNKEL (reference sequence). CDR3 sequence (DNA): TGTGCCAGCAGCCAAGGTGACAGGGTTACCTACGAGCAGTACTTC. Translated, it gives CASSQGDRVTYEQYF.

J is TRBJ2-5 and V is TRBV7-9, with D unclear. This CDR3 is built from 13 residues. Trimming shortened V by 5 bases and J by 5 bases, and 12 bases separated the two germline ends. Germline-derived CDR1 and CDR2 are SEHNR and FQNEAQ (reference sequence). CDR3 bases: TGTGCCAGCAGCCCACCTCTGCGGGAGACCCAGTACTTC. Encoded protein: CASSPPLRETQYF.

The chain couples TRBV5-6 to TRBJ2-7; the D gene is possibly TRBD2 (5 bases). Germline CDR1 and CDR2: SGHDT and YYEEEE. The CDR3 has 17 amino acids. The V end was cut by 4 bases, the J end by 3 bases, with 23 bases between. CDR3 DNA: TGTGCCAGCAGCCACTCCTTTACTGGGAGCGGCTTCTACGAGCAGTACTTC. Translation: CASSHSFTGSGFYEQYF.

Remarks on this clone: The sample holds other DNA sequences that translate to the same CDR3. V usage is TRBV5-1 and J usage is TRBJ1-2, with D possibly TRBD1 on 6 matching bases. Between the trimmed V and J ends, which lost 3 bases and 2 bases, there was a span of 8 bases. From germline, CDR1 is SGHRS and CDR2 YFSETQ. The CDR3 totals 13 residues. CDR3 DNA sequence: TGCGCCAGCAGCTCTGGACAGAACTATGGCTACACCTTC. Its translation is CASSSGQNYGYTF.

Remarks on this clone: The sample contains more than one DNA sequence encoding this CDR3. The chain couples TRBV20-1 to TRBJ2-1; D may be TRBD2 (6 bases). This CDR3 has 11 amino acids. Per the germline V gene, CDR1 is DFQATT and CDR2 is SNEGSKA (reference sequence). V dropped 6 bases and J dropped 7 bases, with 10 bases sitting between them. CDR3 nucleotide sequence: TGCAGTGCCGGGGGTTATAATGAGCAGTTCTTC. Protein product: CSAGGYNEQFF.

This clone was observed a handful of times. This chain's CDR3 is CASSLRMDRIPYEQYF. CDR3 nucleotide sequence: TGTGCCAGCAGCCTAAGGATGGACAGGATTCCTTACGAGCAGTACTTC. The chain carries TRBV7-8 and TRBJ2-7; 7 nucleotides line up with TRBD1. The germline gives CDR1 SGHVS, CDR2 FQNEAQ. V was clipped by 5 bases and J by 4 bases; unmatched bases: 14. This CDR3 is built from 16 residues.

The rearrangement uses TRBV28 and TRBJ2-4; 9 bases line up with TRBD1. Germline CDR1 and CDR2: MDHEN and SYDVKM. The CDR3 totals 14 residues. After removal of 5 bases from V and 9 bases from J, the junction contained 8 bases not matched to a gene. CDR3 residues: CASSLTGGSGIQYF. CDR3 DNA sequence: TGTGCCAGCAGTCTTACAGGGGGCAGCGGCATTCAGTACTTC. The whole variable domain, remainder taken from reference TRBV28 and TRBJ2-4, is DVKVTQSSRYLVKRTGEKVFLECVQDMDHENMFWYRQDPGLGLRLIYFSYDVKMKEKGDIPEGYSVSREKKERFSLILESASTNQTSMYLCASSLTGGSGIQYFGAGTRLSVL.

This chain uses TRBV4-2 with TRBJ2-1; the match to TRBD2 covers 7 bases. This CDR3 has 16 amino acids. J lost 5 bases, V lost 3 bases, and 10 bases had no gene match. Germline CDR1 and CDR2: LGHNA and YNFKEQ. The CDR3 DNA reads TGTGCCAGCAGCCATTTTCCGGGAGGAACCCACAATGAGCAGTTCTTC. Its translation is CASSHFPGGTHNEQFF.